Listed here is a single T cell receptor beta chain. Antigen: not known. Blood CD8+ and CD4+ T cells underwent high-throughput TCR beta sequencing. The CDR3 has 14 residues. Germline CDR1 and CDR2: SQVTM and ANQGSEA. The trim removed 2 bases at V and 5 bases at J, leaving 8 bases unmatched. This specimen belongs to a study of CD8 T cells in Susac syndrome. Study observations and caveats: Susac-specific public clones were found in total CD8+ and CD8+ TEMRA repertoires, numbering approximately 15 and five, respectively. Clonal expansion involving Susac CD8+ cells peaked in TEMRA cells and active patients.

A quantity of about 0.5 to 1 ug RNA underwent reverse transcription using random hexamers. The method of amplification for TCR beta CDR3 was immunoSEQ multiplex PCR, covering 54 Vbeta and 13 Jbeta. TCRdb redid the calling of the immunoSEQ multiplex PCR reads with MiXCR, one entry per CDR3 protein. There are some 140,000 distinct CDR3 sequences in the sample; just under 95% occur only once, and approximately 0.18% lies in the top ten. The sample taken for sequencing was CD8+ T cells from PBMCs. This clonotype was sampled from a human donor with Susac syndrome. This chain links TRBV29-1 with TRBJ2-5, with 7 bases that match TRBD2. DNA for the CDR3: TGCAGCGTTGAACGGACTAGGGAGGGGGAGACCCAGTACTTC. Protein product: CSVERTREGETQYF.